The 26 T cell receptor beta chains below all came from one sample that was sequenced in a study of blood T cell repertoires in COVID-19. Assay: immunoSEQ multiplex PCR; the TCRdb copy retains only in-frame clones and omits some. The data contain roughly 250,000 clones, 81% of them singletons. Sequencing was done on a sample of peripheral blood. The receptors were sampled from a woman in her sixties or seventies with active or convalescent COVID-19.

The V and J genes are TRBV18 and TRBJ2-3, with a weak D call TRBD2 (6 bases). The CDR3 extends over 15 amino acids. Germline V gene lookup returns CDR1 KGHSH and CDR2 LQKENI. The germline V and J ends were trimmed by 3 bases and 5 bases, with 15 bases remaining between them. The CDR3 spells CASSPGTPLVDTQYF. In nucleotides, the CDR3 is TGTGCCAGCTCACCCGGGACTCCTCTGGTAGATACGCAGTATTTT.

The V call is TRBV9, the J call TRBJ2-1; TRBD2 agrees at 8 bases. Germline CDR1 is SGDLS and CDR2 is YYNGEE. With 4 bases clipped from V and 2 bases from J, the junction kept 5 bases outside the gene matches. CDR3 length equals 15 residues. CDR3 bases: TGTGCCAGCAGCTATACGGGGGGGCCCTACAATGAGCAGTTCTTC. It specifies CASSYTGGPYNEQFF.

The CDR3 here is CASSRRTGTNTEAFF. CDR3 nucleotides: TGTGCCAGCAGCCGTCGGACAGGGACGAACACTGAAGCTTTCTTT. This chain connects TRBV5-4 to TRBJ1-1, with 8 bases identical to TRBD1. This CDR3 comprises 15 residues. V was pared by 4 bases and J by 1 base, with 6 bases of the junction left unmatched. Germline V lookup: CDR1 SGHNT, CDR2 YYREEE (reference sequence).

V is TRBV5-6 and J is TRBJ1-6; no definite D call. The V end lost 2 bases, the J end lost 7 bases, and 16 bases lay between the germline ends. The CDR3 consists of 16 residues. Germline CDR1 reads SGHDT; CDR2 reads YYEEEE. CDR3 region: CASSLRGGGSNSPLHF. DNA of the CDR3: TGTGCCAGCAGCTTACGGGGAGGAGGAAGCAATTCACCCCTCCACTTT.

The chain joins TRBV20-1 to TRBJ2-3; 11 nucleotides agree with TRBD2. Unmatched junction bases numbered 9, after V lost 3 bases and J lost 4 bases. Per germline, CDR1 DFQATT and CDR2 SNEGSKA (reference sequence). The CDR3 covers 16 residues. CDR3 bases: TGCAGTGCTAGTGAAGCCTTAGCGGGGGGGGCAGATACGCAGTATTTT. Amino acids: CSASEALAGGADTQYF.

The V call is TRBV5-6, the J call TRBJ1-2; TRBD1 might be the D (6 bases). Germline V gene sequence: CDR1 SGHDT, CDR2 YYEEEE. The V and J ends lost 3 bases and 2 bases respectively, with 8 bases between them. CDR3 length: 13 residues. The CDR3 spells CASSSGHNYGYTF. The CDR3 DNA follows: TGTGCCAGCAGCTCGGGACACAACTATGGCTACACCTTC.

V usage is TRBV5-8 and J usage is TRBJ2-5; D might be TRBD1 (7 bases). This CDR3 is built from 14 residues. V was cut by 2 bases and J by 4 bases, with 12 bases left in between. The germline CDR1 and CDR2 sequences are SGHTS and YDEGEE. In DNA, the CDR3 is TGTGCCAGCAGCTTACAGGGGACTCGAGAGACCCAGTACTTC. It is translated as CASSLQGTRETQYF.

As for this clone: Distinct nucleotide sequences in the sample also encode this CDR3. In DNA, the CDR3 is TGTGCCAGCAGTTTATCCGGGAACACTGAAGCTTTCTTT. Protein: CASSLSGNTEAFF. V and J are TRBV12-3 or TRBV12-4 and TRBJ1-1; D is ambiguous. The germline V and J ends were trimmed by 2 bases and 1 base, with 5 bases remaining between them. This CDR3 is 13 amino acids long.

The gene calls are TRBV21-1 and TRBJ2-5; the table's TRBD1 call for D was not verified on the DNA. TRBV21-1 represents a pseudogene. The CDR3 covers 15 residues. The CDR3 loop reads CASSPLGTAQETQYF. Written as DNA, the CDR3 is TGTGCCAGCAGCCCCTTGGGGACAGCCCAAGAGACCCAGTACTTC.

The chain carries TRBV5-1 and TRBJ1-1, with 10 bases matching TRBD1. Looked up from germline, CDR1 is SGHRS and CDR2 is YFSETQ. Losses at the gene ends were 4 bases for V and 7 bases for J; bases not matched to a gene: 10. The CDR3 spans 15 residues. CDR3 in amino acids: CASSTTGGEIHEAFF. Here the CDR3 DNA reads TGCGCCAGCAGCACGACAGGGGGCGAGATCCATGAAGCTTTCTTT.

A single count supports this clone. The chain joins TRBV5-1 to TRBJ1-1, with D perhaps TRBD1 (5 bases). CDR1 is SGHRS and CDR2 is YFSETQ in the germline V gene. Trimming took off 0 bases at V and 10 bases at J, with 19 bases between the two ends. CDR3 length equals 15 residues. DNA of the CDR3: TGCGCCAGCAGCTTGGGGCAAGGCTCAGGTCAGGGAGCTTTCTTT. Residues: CASSLGQGSGQGAFF.

In DNA form, the CDR3 reads TGTGCCAGCAGCTTCCCCTCCGGGGAGCTGTTTTTT. Translation: CASSFPSGELFF. V usage is TRBV7-9 and J usage is TRBJ2-2; D gene unclear. The CDR3 consists of 12 residues. V was cut by 3 bases and J by 6 bases, with 5 bases left in between. Germline V CDR1 and CDR2: SEHNR, FQNEAQ (reference sequence). Full variable domain (missing parts from reference TRBV7-9 and TRBJ2-2): DTGVSQNPRHKITKRGQNVTFRCDPISEHNRLYWYRQTLGQGPEFLTYFQNEAQLEKSRLLSDRFSAERPKGSFSTLEIQRTEQGDSAMYLCASSFPSGELFFGEGSRLTVL.

This chain joins TRBV7-2 and TRBJ2-7; 10 positions agree with TRBD2. Unmatched junction bases numbered 0, after V lost 3 bases and J lost 4 bases. The length of the CDR3 is 13 residues. Germline CDR1 SGHTA, CDR2 FQGNSA. CDR3 DNA sequence: TGTGCCAGCAGCTTTAGCGGGGGGTACGAGCAGTACTTC. Protein product: CASSFSGGYEQYF.

In its sample, this clone was seen a few times. The V and J genes are TRBV11-2 and TRBJ1-6, with D perhaps matching TRBD1 (6 bases). The V end was cut by 5 bases, the J end by 8 bases, with 16 bases between. There are 15 residues in the CDR3. Germline lookup yields CDR1 SGHAT and CDR2 FQNNGV. The CDR3 coding sequence is TGTGCCAGCAGCCCACTAGGGGGAAACGATTCACCCCTCCACTTT. It codes for CASSPLGGNDSPLHF.

The chain links TRBV6-6 to TRBJ1-1, with TRBD1 identical over 7 bases. Germline V gives CDR1 MNHNY, CDR2 SVGAGI (reference sequence). The CDR3 consists of 15 residues. J lost 5 bases, V lost 4 bases, and 10 bases had no gene match. This chain's CDR3 is CASSSAGGQRTEAFF. CDR3 sequence (DNA): TGTGCCAGCAGTTCGGCAGGGGGGCAAAGAACTGAAGCTTTCTTT.

The chain combines TRBV19 with TRBJ1-4; 8 bases are a match to TRBD1. The ends lost 6 bases at V and 8 bases at J; junction bases unmatched: 5. CDR1 is LNHDA and CDR2 is SQIVND in the germline V gene (reference sequence). The CDR3 length is 13 residues. The CDR3 spells CASRDRDWEKLFF. Written as DNA, the CDR3 is TGTGCCAGTAGGGACAGGGATTGGGAAAAACTGTTTTTT.

V is TRBV27 and J is TRBJ2-7; 7 positions match TRBD2. Trimming took 1 base from V and 3 from J; bases not matched to a gene: 12. Germline V gene sequence: CDR1 MNHEY, CDR2 SMNVEV (reference sequence). The CDR3 contains 17 residues. The CDR3 protein is CASSLYPPRGSHYEQYF. CDR3 sequence (DNA): TGTGCCAGCAGTTTATACCCCCCCCGCGGGAGTCACTACGAGCAGTACTTC.

The chain recombines TRBV6-5 with TRBJ1-1; D is ambiguous. The ends were cut back, 3 bases at V and 4 bases at J, with 9 bases in the middle. There are 13 residues in the CDR3. Germline CDR1 reads MNHEY; CDR2 reads SVGAGI. This chain's CDR3 is CASSYEEFTEAFF. Here the CDR3 DNA reads TGTGCCAGCAGTTATGAGGAGTTCACTGAAGCTTTCTTT.

This clone was counted only a few times. The rearrangement links TRBV7-9 to TRBJ1-2; TRBD1 matches 9 bases. Germline V gene lookup returns CDR1 SEHNR and CDR2 FQNEAQ (reference sequence). The CDR3 runs 15 residues. V lost 6 bases, J lost 4 bases, and 9 bases stayed unmatched. The DNA of the CDR3 is TGTGCCAGCAGGGCGATGGACAGGGGTGTCTATGGCTACACCTTC. As protein: CASRAMDRGVYGYTF.

The V and J genes are TRBV19 and TRBJ2-7; tentative D call: TRBD2 (6 bases). The V gene lost 2 bases and the J gene lost 2 bases, with 13 bases spanning the gap. The CDR3 spans 15 residues. Germline CDR1 is LNHDA and CDR2 is SQIVND (reference sequence). CDR3 DNA sequence: TGTGCCAGTAGTATATCCACTAGCCTAACCTACGAGCAGTACTTC. Translating gives CASSISTSLTYEQYF. Together with reference TRBV19 and TRBJ2-7, the CDR3 gives the full variable domain: DGGITQSPKYLFRKEGQNVTLSCEQNLNHDAMYWYRQDPGQGLRLIYYSQIVNDFQKGDIAEGYSVSREKKESFPLTVTSAQKNPTAFYLCASSISTSLTYEQYFGPGTRLTVT.

The chain employs TRBV5-8 and TRBJ2-7, with no clear D. Trimming shortened V by 1 base and J by 7 bases, and 12 bases separated the two germline ends. Germline assignment: CDR1 SGHTS and CDR2 YDEGEE. The CDR3 is 13 residues long. The CDR3 bases are TGTGCCAGCAGCTTGACTTTAGGCGGAGAGCAGTACTTC. Its protein product is CASSLTLGGEQYF. The full variable domain, its missing parts supplied by reference TRBV5-8 and TRBJ2-7, is EAGVTQSPTHLIKTRGQQATLRCSPISGHTSVYWYQQALGLGLQFLLWYDEGEERNRGNFPPRFSGRQFPNYSSELNVNALELEDSALYLCASSLTLGGEQYFGPGTRLTVT.

The sample holds one count of this clone. The rearrangement joins TRBV11-2 to TRBJ1-5, with 9 bases that match TRBD1. This CDR3 is 13 amino acids long. The germline V gene encodes CDR1 SGHAT and CDR2 FQNNGV. The V segment lost 8 bases and the J segment 4 bases; nucleotides outside the gene matches: 3. CDR3 coding DNA: TGTGCCAGCGGGACAGGGTCAAATCAGCCCCAGCATTTT. It encodes CASGTGSNQPQHF.

Concerning this clone itself: The CDR3 does not close with the conserved phenylalanine or tryptophan, likely indicating a read error. The limits of the CDR3 on the DNA are not certain, so only TCRdb's listed CDR3 is given. This chain's CDR3 is CASRKAGTGYLWLHLPRV. The J gene is TRBJ1-2, the V gene TRBV10-1; TRBD1, the D gene given by the table, was not confirmed from the DNA. The germline gives CDR1 WNHNN, CDR2 SYGVQD (reference sequence). Ends included, the CDR3 has 18 residues.

The CDR3 reads CATGQGLSNQPQHF. The DNA for the CDR3 is TGTGCCACAGGACAGGGACTTAGCAATCAGCCCCAGCATTTT. The chain is built from TRBV19 and TRBJ1-5; 8 nucleotides line up with TRBD1. After removal of 10 bases from V and 0 bases from J, the junction contained 5 bases not matched to a gene. Germline CDR1 and CDR2: LNHDA and SQIVND (reference sequence). The CDR3 contains 14 residues.

This chain uses TRBV7-2 with TRBJ1-3; D possibly corresponds to TRBD1 (6 bases). CDR1 is SGHTA and CDR2 is FQGNSA in the germline V gene. The CDR3 contains 13 residues. V was cut by 5 bases and J by 5 bases, with 10 bases left in between. As DNA, the CDR3 is TGTGCCAGCAGCACTCAGGGGAGAAACACCATATATTTT. Its translation is CASSTQGRNTIYF.

The rearrangement uses TRBV5-1 and TRBJ1-3; D not certain. This CDR3 is 14 amino acids long. Trimming cost V 7 bases and J 8 bases, with 19 bases left between them. Germline CDR1 is SGHRS and CDR2 is YFSETQ. The CDR3 nucleotides are TGCGCCAGCTCCCCCCCGGGATCCTCAGACACCATATATTTT. Translating it yields CASSPPGSSDTIYF.